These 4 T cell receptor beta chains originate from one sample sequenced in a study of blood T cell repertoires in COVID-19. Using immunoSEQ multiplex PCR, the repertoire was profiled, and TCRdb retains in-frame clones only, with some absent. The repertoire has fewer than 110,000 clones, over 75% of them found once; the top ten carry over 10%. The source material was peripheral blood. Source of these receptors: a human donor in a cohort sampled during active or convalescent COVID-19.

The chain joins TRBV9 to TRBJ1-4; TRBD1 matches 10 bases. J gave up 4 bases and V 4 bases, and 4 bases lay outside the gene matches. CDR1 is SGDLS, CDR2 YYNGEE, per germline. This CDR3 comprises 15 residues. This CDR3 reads CASSPRTGGNEKLFF. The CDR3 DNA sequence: TGTGCCAGCAGCCCCCGGACAGGGGGTAATGAAAAACTGTTTTTT.

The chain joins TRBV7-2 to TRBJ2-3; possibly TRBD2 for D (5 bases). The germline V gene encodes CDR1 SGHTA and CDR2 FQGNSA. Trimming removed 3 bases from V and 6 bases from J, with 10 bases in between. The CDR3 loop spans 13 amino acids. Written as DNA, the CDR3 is TGTGCCAGCAGCTTTGCTAGCTCTGATACGCAGTATTTT. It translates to CASSFASSDTQYF.

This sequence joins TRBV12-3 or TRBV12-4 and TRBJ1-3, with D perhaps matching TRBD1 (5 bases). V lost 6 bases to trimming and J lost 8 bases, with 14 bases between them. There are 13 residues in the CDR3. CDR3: CASSPQEGHTIYF. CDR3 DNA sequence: TGTGCCAGCAGCCCACAGGAAGGTCACACCATATATTTT.

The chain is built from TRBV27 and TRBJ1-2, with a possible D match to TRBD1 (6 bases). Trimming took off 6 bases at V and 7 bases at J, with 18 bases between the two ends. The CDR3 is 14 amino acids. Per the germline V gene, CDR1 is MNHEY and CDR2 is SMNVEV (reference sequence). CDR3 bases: TGTGCCAGCAGACTGTCGGGGGGCAAGCGTGGCTACACCTTC. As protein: CASRLSGGKRGYTF.